This TCR beta chain was documented in a study of blood T cell repertoires in COVID-19. The V and J ends lost 4 bases and 5 bases, in that order; junction bases with no gene match: 8. The germline gives CDR1 MGHRA, CDR2 YSYEKL. There are 15 residues in the CDR3. This table comes from immunoSEQ multiplex PCR, and its TCRdb copy is limited to in-frame clones, with some not included. This repertoire shows around 120,000 clones, around 90% found once; its top ten account for around 4.6%. Sequencing input: peripheral blood. V is TRBV4-1 and J is TRBJ1-5; 7 bases match TRBD1. The source is a man in his sixties with COVID-19, enrolled during active disease. The CDR3 DNA sequence: TGCGCCAGCAGCCTATACTACCAGGGGGATCAGCCCCAGCATTTT. Protein sequence: CASSLYYQGDQPQHF.